Reported below is one TCR beta chain. Its specificity is unknown. Being one base from a much bigger clone, this may be a read error. CDR1 and CDR2 from the germline V gene are MGHRA and YSYEKL. Trimming took off 4 bases at V and 3 bases at J, with 16 bases between the two ends. The CDR3 consists of 15 residues. The sample belongs to a study of molecular identifiers for immune sequencing clone quantification. Study information: Five portions were made in replicates from RNA of around 20,000 or 100,000 naive CD8 cells, and four underwent sequencing.

MiXCR, run by TCRdb on the PCR reads, gives a single entry per CDR3 protein. Found here are about 23,000 distinct CDR3 sequences, about a sixth of them singletons; the top ten hold 0.9% to 1%. Sorting isolated naive CD8 T cells as CD8+CD4-CCR7+CD45RA+ events. Points from the study as a whole: For effector cells, clones above 20 RNA copies held over 98% of molecules; for naive cells, under 1%.

The receptor was derived from a human donor in good health. Some libraries in this study had Jurkat cell RNA spiked in. The chain links TRBV4-1 to TRBJ2-7, with D perhaps being TRBD1 or TRBD2 (5 bases each). Sample: naive CD8+ T cells from blood, with Jurkat cell RNA spiked in. Regarding subset: FACS-sorted CD8+CD4-CCR7+CD45RA+ naive T cells. The chain's CDR3 is CASSPGRGRSYEQYF. CDR3 nucleotides: TGCGCCAGCAGCCCGGGACGGGGCCGCAGCTACGAGCAGTACTTC.